Detailed here is one T cell receptor beta chain. Its antigen remains unidentified. These data come from a study of metastatic and nonmetastatic thyroid tumors. The wider study: Repertoires of blood and of tissue (tumor or nodule) from malignant and benign thyroid patients were compared.

The CDR3 sequence is 14 residues long. With 5 bases clipped from V and 2 bases from J, the junction kept 6 bases outside the gene matches. Germline V gene sequence: CDR1 MNHNS, CDR2 SASEGT. In the authors' workflow: The distant-metastasis classifier for papillary thyroid cancer was built from CDR3 differences across clinicopathological groups. TCRdb used MiXCR to call clones anew from the PCR reads. The V and J calls shown here were made by TCRdb, not taken from the authors' results. The table lists 7,000 to 8,000 clones, 25% to 30% of them singletons. Whole-study findings and limits: In both blood and tumor samples, TCR beta diversity was reported significantly higher for malignant than benign nodules.

Thyroid surgery was performed in patients who had received no treatment beforehand. The gene calls are TRBV6-1 and TRBJ2-7, with TRBD1 identical over 7 bases. Sequencing was done on a sample of tumor tissue. The sequence derives from a male donor with papillary thyroid cancer or a benign thyroid nodule (not recorded which). Some clones in this sample may be carry-over from other donors' samples. In nucleotides, the CDR3 is TGTGCCAGCAGTACAGGGGACCTAACCTACGAGCAGTACTTC. Translated, it gives CASSTGDLTYEQYF.